This T cell receptor (beta chain) was retrieved from a study of T cell responses to AZD1222 COVID-19 vaccine. Study conclusions and caveats: Vaccination with two AZD1222 doses was followed by a rise in Spike-specific TCR breadth and depth. The reported proportion of spike-specific TCRs targeting unmutated variant regions was nearly half. Donors were chiefly white British, with a greater number of females, and clonal diversity was perhaps underestimated. Dominant CD4 TCR responses targeted spike regions 160-218 and 743-854.

Note on this clone: The antigen is unknown.

Sequenced by immunoSEQ multiplex PCR; TCRdb stores in-frame clones only, minus some. The sample comprises about 200,000 clones, 85% to 95% of which are singletons, and roughly 1% rests with the top ten. Trimming cost V 2 bases and J 0 bases; bases outside gene matches: 6. Germline CDR1 GTSNPN, CDR2 SVGIG (reference sequence). The CDR3 has 15 amino acids. The TCR sequence derives from an adult in good health. V and J are TRBV30 and TRBJ1-2; 7 nucleotides align to TRBD1. This specimen consisted of peripheral blood, obtained on day 0 of MenACWY control vaccination. The CDR3 sequence is CAWSLRGPSNYGYTF. The CDR3 coding sequence is TGTGCCTGGAGTCTAAGGGGGCCCTCTAACTATGGCTACACCTTC.